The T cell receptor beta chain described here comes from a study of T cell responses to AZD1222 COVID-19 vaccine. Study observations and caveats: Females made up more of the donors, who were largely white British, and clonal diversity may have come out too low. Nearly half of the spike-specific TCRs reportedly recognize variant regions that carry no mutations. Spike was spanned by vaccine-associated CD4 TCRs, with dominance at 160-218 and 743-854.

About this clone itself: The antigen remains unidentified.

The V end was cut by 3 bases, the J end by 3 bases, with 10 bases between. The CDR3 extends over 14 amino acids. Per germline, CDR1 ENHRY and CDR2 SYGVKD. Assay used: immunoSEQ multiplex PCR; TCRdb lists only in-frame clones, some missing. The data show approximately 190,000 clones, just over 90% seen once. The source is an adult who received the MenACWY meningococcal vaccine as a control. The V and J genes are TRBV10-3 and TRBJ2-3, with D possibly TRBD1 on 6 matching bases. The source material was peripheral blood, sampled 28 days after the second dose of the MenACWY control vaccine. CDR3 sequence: CAISEQGRTDTQYF. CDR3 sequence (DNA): TGTGCCATCAGTGAACAGGGCAGGACAGATACGCAGTATTTT.